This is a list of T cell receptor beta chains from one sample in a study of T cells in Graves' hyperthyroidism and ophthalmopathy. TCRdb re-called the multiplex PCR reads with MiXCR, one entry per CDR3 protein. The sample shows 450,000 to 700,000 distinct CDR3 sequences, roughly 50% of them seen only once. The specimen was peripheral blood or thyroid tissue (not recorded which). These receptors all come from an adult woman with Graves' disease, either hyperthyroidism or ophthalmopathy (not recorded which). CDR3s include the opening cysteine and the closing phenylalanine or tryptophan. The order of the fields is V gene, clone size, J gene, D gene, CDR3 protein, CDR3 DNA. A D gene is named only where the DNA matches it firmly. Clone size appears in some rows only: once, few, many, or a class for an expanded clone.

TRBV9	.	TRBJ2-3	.	CASSVVPLTDTQYF	TGTGCCAGCAGCGTAGTTCCCCTCACAGATACGCAGTATTTT
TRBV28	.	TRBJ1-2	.	CASSIPTQNYGYTF	TGTGCCAGCAGTATACCGACACAAAACTATGGCTACACCTTC
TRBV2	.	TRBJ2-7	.	CASEYSYEQYF	TGTGCCAGCGAGTACAGCTACGAGCAGTACTTC
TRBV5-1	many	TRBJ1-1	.	CASSLARMNTEAFF	TGCGCCAGCAGCTTGGCCAGGATGAACACTGAAGCTTTCTTT
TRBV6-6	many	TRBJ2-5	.	CASSYRDREGTQYF	TGTGCCAGCAGTTACCGTGACAGGGAGGGGACCCAGTACTTC
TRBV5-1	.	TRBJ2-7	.	CASSLATLREDEQYF	TGCGCCAGCAGTCTCGCCACCCTGAGGGAGGACGAGCAGTACTTC
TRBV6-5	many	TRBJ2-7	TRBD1	CASSEYRGPLYEQYF	TGTGCCAGCAGTGAGTACAGGGGGCCACTATACGAGCAGTACTTC
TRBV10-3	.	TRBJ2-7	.	CAISEFGTPGVQYF	TGTGCCATCAGTGAGTTCGGGACGCCCGGGGTGCAGTACTTC
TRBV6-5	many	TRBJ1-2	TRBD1	CASSYSARQGHYGYTF	TGTGCCAGCAGTTACTCGGCGAGACAGGGCCACTATGGCTACACCTTC
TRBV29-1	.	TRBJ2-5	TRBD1	CSVDLGQGGETQYF	TGCAGCGTTGATCTGGGACAGGGGGGCGAGACCCAGTACTTC
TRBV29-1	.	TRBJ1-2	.	CSVVDVRGVNGYTF	TGCAGCGTTGTTGACGTTCGGGGGGTGAATGGCTACACCTTC
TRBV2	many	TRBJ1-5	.	CASSHKDTGAENQPQHF	TGTGCCAGCAGCCACAAGGACACTGGGGCGGAAAATCAGCCCCAGCATTTT
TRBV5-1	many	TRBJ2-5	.	CASSYGQYQETQYF	TGCGCCAGCAGTTATGGACAGTACCAAGAGACCCAGTACTTC
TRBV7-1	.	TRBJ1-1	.	CASSSSWAEAFF	TGTGCCAGCAGCTCAAGCTGGGCTGAAGCTTTCTTT
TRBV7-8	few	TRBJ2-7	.	CASSMTDNYEQYF	TGTGCCAGCAGCATGACAGACAACTACGAGCAGTACTTC
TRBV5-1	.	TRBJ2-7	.	CASSWGGDTEQYF	TGCGCCAGCAGCTGGGGAGGGGACACGGAGCAGTACTTC
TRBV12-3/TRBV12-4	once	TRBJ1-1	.	CASSHSLVTEAFF	TGTGCCAGCAGCCACTCTCTCGTCACTGAAGCTTTCTTT